Listed below are T cell receptor beta chains from one sample, sequenced in a study of human T cells and chemical hapten exposure. TCRdb itself ran the RACE reads through MiXCR, one entry per CDR3 protein. Of a few hundred thousand distinct CDR3 sequences in the sample, more than 5% were seen once. Material: whole blood, obtained in connection with sensitization to the hapten diphenylcyclopropenone (DPC). The receptor source for this set is a woman aged 18-29 years with alopecia areata. Some clones in this sample may be carry-over from other donors' samples. Each CDR3 is given with its conserved first and last residue. The D gene is left open where the match is weak. Size is omitted from some rows. Given values are once, few, many or a class for expanded clones.

D: NA; J: TRBJ1-1; V: TRBV5-1; size: many; DNA: TGTGCCAGCAGCCTCAGTAACACTGAAGCTTTCTTT; CDR3: CASSLSNTEAFF
D: NA; J: TRBJ2-1; V: TRBV3-1; size: NA; DNA: TGTGCCAGCAGCCAATCCTTCGCGTACAATGAGCAGTTCTTC; CDR3: CASSQSFAYNEQFF
D: TRBD1; J: TRBJ2-5; V: TRBV23-1; size: NA; DNA: TGCGCCAGCAGTCCTTACAGGGGATTCACAGAGACCCAGTACTTC; CDR3: CASSPYRGFTETQYF
D: TRBD1; J: TRBJ1-6; V: TRBV4-3; size: NA; DNA: TGCGCCAGCAGCCAAGTCTACAGGGGGAGGTCCTATAATTCACCCCTCCACTTT; CDR3: CASSQVYRGRSYNSPLHF
D: TRBD1; J: TRBJ2-7; V: TRBV7-9; size: NA; DNA: TGTGCCAGCAGCAAAATAGACAGGGGCGAGCAGTACTTC; CDR3: CASSKIDRGEQYF
D: TRBD2; J: TRBJ2-1; V: TRBV13; size: NA; DNA: TGTGCCAGCAGCTTCCCATTCCGGACTAGCGGGGCATACAATGAGCAGTTCTTC; CDR3: CASSFPFRTSGAYNEQFF
D: TRBD2; J: TRBJ2-5; V: TRBV15; size: NA; DNA: TGTGCCACCAGCAGACTAGCGGGGCGGGTTGAGACCCAGTACTTC; CDR3: CATSRLAGRVETQYF
D: TRBD1; J: TRBJ2-2; V: TRBV7-2; size: few; DNA: TGTGCCAGCAGCCTGGGACAGGGGGCTCCCGGGGAGCTGTTTTTT; CDR3: CASSLGQGAPGELFF
D: NA; J: TRBJ2-1; V: TRBV2; size: few; DNA: TGTGCCAGCAGGCGACTGGGGGTCGTGAATGAGCAGTTCTTC; CDR3: CASRRLGVVNEQFF
D: NA; J: TRBJ1-2; V: TRBV27; size: many; DNA: TGTGCCAGCAGTTTACGGCAATCCTATGGCTACACCTTC; CDR3: CASSLRQSYGYTF
D: NA; J: TRBJ1-4; V: TRBV7-9; size: NA; DNA: TGTGCCAGCAGCTTAGCCGCGATCATGAGACAGGACTCTAATGAAAAACTGTTTTTT; CDR3: CASSLAAIMRQDSNEKLFF
D: NA; J: TRBJ2-5; V: TRBV29-1; size: NA; DNA: TGCAGCGTTCTCCGGACTAACGAGGAGACCCAGTACTTC; CDR3: CSVLRTNEETQYF
D: NA; J: TRBJ1-2; V: TRBV18; size: many; DNA: TGTGCCAGCTCACCAGGTCAAGGGACGGACTATGGCTACACCTTC; CDR3: CASSPGQGTDYGYTF
D: NA; J: TRBJ1-5; V: TRBV3-1; size: many; DNA: TGTGCCAGCAGCCGAGGGTTTAGCAATCAGCCCCAGCATTTT; CDR3: CASSRGFSNQPQHF
D: NA; J: TRBJ2-7; V: TRBV6-2/TRBV6-3; size: few; DNA: TGTGCCAGCAGTTACTCGGCAGGTATGAACGAGCAGTACTTC; CDR3: CASSYSAGMNEQYF
D: NA; J: TRBJ1-1; V: TRBV7-9; size: many; DNA: TGTGCCAGCAGCTTCTCCGGGACACGGACTGAAGCTTTCTTT; CDR3: CASSFSGTRTEAFF
D: NA; J: TRBJ1-5; V: TRBV12-3/TRBV12-4; size: many; DNA: TGTGCCAGCAGTTTAGGGACAGAAAATAATCAGCCCCAGCATTTT; CDR3: CASSLGTENNQPQHF
D: TRBD1; J: TRBJ1-2; V: TRBV28; size: many; DNA: TGTGCCAGCAGCTTTACAGGGGGCAACTATGGCTACACCTTC; CDR3: CASSFTGGNYGYTF
D: TRBD1; J: TRBJ2-3; V: TRBV7-9; size: few; DNA: TGTGCCAGCGCGACAGGGGAGACAGATACGCAGTATTTT; CDR3: CASATGETDTQYF
D: NA; J: TRBJ1-2; V: TRBV7-2; size: few; DNA: TGTGCCAGCAGCCTCGAACAGGGACTAGGCGGCTACACCTTC; CDR3: CASSLEQGLGGYTF
D: TRBD2; J: TRBJ2-7; V: TRBV27; size: NA; DNA: TGTGCCAGCAGTTCCCGACTAGCGGGGGTGGGGGAGCAGTACTTC; CDR3: CASSSRLAGVGEQYF
D: TRBD1; J: TRBJ1-1; V: TRBV4-2; size: many; DNA: TGTGCCAGCAGCCAAGAGGGGACAGGGATGGCTGAAGCTTTCTTT; CDR3: CASSQEGTGMAEAFF
D: TRBD1; J: TRBJ2-7; V: TRBV11-2; size: few; DNA: TGTGCCAGCAGCTTAGCCGTGGGGACAGAACTCTACGAGCAGTACTTC; CDR3: CASSLAVGTELYEQYF
D: TRBD2; J: TRBJ2-1; V: TRBV20-1; size: many; DNA: TGCAGTGCTATGGTTAGCGGGGATTTGAATGAGCAGTTCTTC; CDR3: CSAMVSGDLNEQFF
D: NA; J: TRBJ1-1; V: TRBV12-3/TRBV12-4; size: many; DNA: TGTGCCAGCAGTCCGCGGACAGTTACCACTGAAGCTTTCTTT; CDR3: CASSPRTVTTEAFF
D: TRBD2; J: TRBJ2-5; V: TRBV29-1; size: many; DNA: TGCAGCGTTGAAGGAACCGGGCGGGGGGATTCAGAGACCCAGTACTTC; CDR3: CSVEGTGRGDSETQYF
D: NA; J: TRBJ1-2; V: TRBV20-1; size: NA; DNA: TGCAGTGCCCCGGCCCAAGGGGTCCCTAACTATGGCTACACCTTC; CDR3: CSAPAQGVPNYGYTF
D: NA; J: TRBJ2-5; V: TRBV6-6; size: NA; DNA: TGTGCCAGCAGTTACGGACAGTCCATCCCAGAGACCCAGTACTTC; CDR3: CASSYGQSIPETQYF
D: NA; J: TRBJ1-2; V: TRBV3-1; size: NA; DNA: TGTGCCAGCAGCCAAGACAGACAGTACTATGGCTACACCTTC; CDR3: CASSQDRQYYGYTF
D: TRBD1; J: TRBJ1-5; V: TRBV6-2/TRBV6-3; size: few; DNA: TGTGCCAGCAGTTACACACAGGGGAGCAATCAGCCCCAGCATTTT; CDR3: CASSYTQGSNQPQHF
D: NA; J: TRBJ1-4; V: TRBV6-1; size: few; DNA: TGTGCCAGCAGTGAGACGACCATTAATGAAAAACTGTTTTTT; CDR3: CASSETTINEKLFF
D: NA; J: TRBJ1-2; V: TRBV5-5; size: NA; DNA: TGTGCCAGCAGCTTGGACGACTATGGCTACACCTTC; CDR3: CASSLDDYGYTF
D: NA; J: TRBJ2-5; V: TRBV7-3; size: NA; DNA: TGTGCCAGCAGCTTAAACGGGGTTTACCAAGAGACCCAGTACTTC; CDR3: CASSLNGVYQETQYF
D: NA; J: TRBJ1-2; V: TRBV6-6; size: many; DNA: TGTGCCAGCAGTTACTCACCTGCGGACTATGGCTACACCTTC; CDR3: CASSYSPADYGYTF
D: NA; J: TRBJ1-1; V: TRBV7-9; size: many; DNA: TGTGCCAGCAGCTTAATTGGAACTGAAGCTTTCTTT; CDR3: CASSLIGTEAFF
D: NA; J: TRBJ1-6; V: TRBV7-3; size: NA; DNA: TGTGCCAGCAGCTCGACTACTTATAATTCACCCCTCCACTTT; CDR3: CASSSTTYNSPLHF
D: NA; J: TRBJ1-2; V: TRBV27; size: NA; DNA: TGTGCCAGCAGTACGACAGCCTACTATGGCTACACCTTC; CDR3: CASSTTAYYGYTF
D: TRBD1; J: TRBJ2-3; V: TRBV7-9; size: few; DNA: TGTGCCAGCCTAGGACAGGGTGGAACAGATACGCAGTATTTT; CDR3: CASLGQGGTDTQYF
D: TRBD2; J: TRBJ2-5; V: TRBV4-2; size: NA; DNA: TGTGCCAGCAGCCGCGGGACTAGCGGGCAAGAGACCCAGTACTTC; CDR3: CASSRGTSGQETQYF
D: NA; J: TRBJ1-1; V: TRBV9; size: many; DNA: TGTGCCAGCAGCGTAGACGAGGGAAGGTACACTGAAGCTTTCTTT; CDR3: CASSVDEGRYTEAFF
D: NA; J: TRBJ1-5; V: TRBV20-1; size: few; DNA: TGCAGTGCTAGAGAACTACAGGGCTCCGGGAATCAGCCCCAGCATTTT; CDR3: CSARELQGSGNQPQHF
D: NA; J: TRBJ2-3; V: TRBV29-1; size: NA; DNA: TGCAGCGCGCTCGGCACCACAGATACGCAGTATTTT; CDR3: CSALGTTDTQYF
D: NA; J: TRBJ1-4; V: TRBV20-1; size: NA; DNA: TGCAGTGCTCGATACAGAGAAAAACTGTTTTTT; CDR3: CSARYREKLFF
D: NA; J: TRBJ2-3; V: TRBV7-3; size: many; DNA: TGTGCCAGCAGCTTAACGTTAACCCCCCCGGCAGATACGCAGTATTTT; CDR3: CASSLTLTPPADTQYF
D: TRBD1; J: TRBJ1-1; V: TRBV7-9; size: many; DNA: TGTGCCAGCTCTAACAGGGGGCCGGGCACTGAAGCTTTCTTT; CDR3: CASSNRGPGTEAFF
D: NA; J: TRBJ1-2; V: TRBV6-5; size: many; DNA: TGTGCCAGCAGTTACCGGACCGCCGATGGCTACACCTTC; CDR3: CASSYRTADGYTF
D: TRBD1; J: TRBJ2-3; V: TRBV14; size: few; DNA: TGTGCCAGCAGCAAACCGGGACAGGTTTCGGAGACGCAGTATTTT; CDR3: CASSKPGQVSETQYF
D: NA; J: TRBJ2-3; V: TRBV9; size: few; DNA: TGTGCCAGCAGCGTAGGGGGGGCGAGGGCAGATACGCAGTATTTT; CDR3: CASSVGGARADTQYF
D: NA; J: TRBJ1-2; V: TRBV6-1; size: few; DNA: TGTGCCAGCAACTCCGGACAGAGTTATGGCTACACCTTC; CDR3: CASNSGQSYGYTF
D: NA; J: TRBJ2-3; V: TRBV7-2; size: many; DNA: TGTGCCAGCAGCTTAGGGAGAGATACGCAGTATTTT; CDR3: CASSLGRDTQYF
D: NA; J: TRBJ1-2; V: TRBV4-3; size: many; DNA: TGCGCCAGCAGCCAATACCTGGGGGCGCGGGGAAGTAACTATGGCTACACCTTC; CDR3: CASSQYLGARGSNYGYTF
D: NA; J: TRBJ2-7; V: TRBV20-1; size: few; DNA: TGCAGTGCTAGAAGCTTACAGGTACTCTTTTCCTACGAGCAGTACTTC; CDR3: CSARSLQVLFSYEQYF
D: TRBD1; J: TRBJ1-5; V: TRBV7-2; size: many; DNA: TGTGCCAGCAGCTTATGGGGGACAGGGAATAGCAATCAGCCCCAGCATTTT; CDR3: CASSLWGTGNSNQPQHF
D: NA; J: TRBJ2-2; V: TRBV7-2; size: few; DNA: TGTGCCAGCAGGAGAAAATCAACAGGTCTGAACACCGGGGAGCTGTTTTTT; CDR3: CASRRKSTGLNTGELFF
D: NA; J: TRBJ2-7; V: TRBV5-1; size: many; DNA: TGCGCCAGCAGCTTGACAGTCCCCTACGAGCAGTACTTC; CDR3: CASSLTVPYEQYF
D: NA; J: TRBJ1-1; V: TRBV7-9; size: few; DNA: TGTGCCAGCAGCCGGTGGGGTACCAACACTGAAGCTTTCTTT; CDR3: CASSRWGTNTEAFF
D: NA; J: TRBJ1-3; V: TRBV7-9; size: NA; DNA: TGTGCCAGCTCTTACGAGGCGCCTGGAAACACCATATATTTT; CDR3: CASSYEAPGNTIYF
D: NA; J: TRBJ1-4; V: TRBV4-3; size: NA; DNA: TGCGCCAGCAGCCAAGTGGGTAGCGGAGAAAAACTGTTTTTT; CDR3: CASSQVGSGEKLFF
D: TRBD1; J: TRBJ1-2; V: TRBV12-3/TRBV12-4; size: many; DNA: TGTGCCAGCAGGGACGGGACAGGAACTGGCTACACCTTC; CDR3: CASRDGTGTGYTF